These 14 T cell receptor beta chains originate from one sample sequenced in a study of CD8+ T cells in alopecia areata. Sequencing relied on a cDNA template that was reverse transcribed from extracted RNA. Profiled with immunoSEQ multiplex PCR; TCRdb holds only in-frame clones, not every one. Captured here are over 250,000 clones, none seen once; the top ten comprise more than 0.95%. The pooled cutaneous lymph node cells were sorted using several markers (CD4, CD8alpha, NKG2D, NKG2ACE and others). The sequencing sample was made of CD4+ T cells sorted from a lymph node. The receptors were sampled from a C3H/HeJ mouse with alopecia areata. For this strain, the MHC haplotype corresponds to H2-k.

On this clone itself: Gene names and germline match the mouse. The read halts 4 residues ahead of the CDR3 end, with the missing end drawn from the germline J gene. V is TRBV13-1 and J is TRBJ2-4, with a tentative D call TRBD2 (6 bases). Looked up from germline, CDR1 is NSHNY and CDR2 is SYGAGN. This CDR3 is 13 amino acids long. V was shortened by 3 bases and J by 1 base, with 6 bases between the two germline ends. The sequenced CDR3 bases are TGTGCCAGCAGTGTGGGGGGTCAAAAC. It translates to CASSVGGQN. The whole CDR3 protein reads CASSVGGQNTLYF.

In this sample, this clone turned up a few times. Germline and genes: mouse. Coverage ceases 4 residues before the CDR3 finishes, and the germline J gene fills in the end. The rearrangement uses TRBV13-3 and TRBJ2-1, with TRBD2 matching 10 bases. The CDR3 has 17 residues. Germline trimming cut 0 bases from V and 6 bases from J; bases unmatched to any gene: 9. The germline gives CDR1 NNHDY, CDR2 SYVADS. CDR3 region: CASSDGTWGGWGAEQFF. The sequenced CDR3 bases are TGTGCCAGCAGTGATGGGACCTGGGGGGGCTGGGGTGCT.

Concerning this clone itself: Mouse germline and gene names are used. Read data end 4 residues before the CDR3 end; the end is taken from the germline J gene. J is TRBJ2-5 and V is TRBV1; a weak D match, TRBD1 (5 bases). CDR1 NSQYPW and CDR2 LRSPGD come from the germline V gene (reference sequence). The CDR3 contains 14 residues. Partial CDR3 DNA: TGCACCTGCAGTGCCGCAGGGCGGAAAGAC. Translating gives CTCSAAGRKD. The complete CDR3 sequence is CTCSAAGRKDTQYF.

In its sample, this clone was seen a few times. Gene names denote mouse genes. The read ends 4 residues early relative to the CDR3; the germline J gene fills the gap. Additional DNA sequences in this sample encode the identical CDR3. The chain carries TRBV1 and TRBJ1-1, with D possibly being TRBD1 (5 bases). Per the germline V gene, CDR1 is NSQYPW and CDR2 is LRSPGD (reference sequence). The CDR3 runs 14 residues. Trimming shortened V by 3 bases and J by 1 base, and 9 bases separated the two germline ends. CDR3 DNA, as far as it was read: TGCACCTGCAGTGCGCGGCAGGGAAACACA. This sequence encodes CTCSARQGNT. In full, the CDR3 is CTCSARQGNTEVFF.

A word on this clone: The listed genes are named as in mouse. The read gets to within 4 residues of the CDR3 end, and the germline J gene fills in the rest. The genes are TRBV13-3 and TRBJ2-2, with 10 positions matching TRBD1. The V segment lost 4 bases and the J segment 2 bases; nucleotides outside the gene matches: 5. CDR1 and CDR2 (germline): NNHDY, SYVADS. This CDR3 region has 16 residues. This chain's CDR3 is CASSFPGQGNTGQLYF. CDR3 DNA (partial): TGTGCCAGCAGTTTTCCGGGACAGGGGAACACCGGG.

This clone has a handful of counts. The genes and germline here are from mouse. The read ends 4 residues shy of where the CDR3 ends; the end is completed using the germline J gene. The V and J genes are TRBV19 and TRBJ2-2, with 10 bases that match TRBD2. There are 16 residues in the CDR3. CDR1 and CDR2 from the germline V gene are FNHDT and SITEND (reference sequence). CDR3 sequence reads: CASSPGPGGALGQLYF. CDR3 DNA (partial): TGTGCCAGCAGTCCCGGGCCTGGGGGGGCGCTTGGG.

This clone was recorded a few times. Mouse gene names apply. The observed sequence ends 4 residues before the CDR3 terminus, with the missing tail filled in from the germline J gene. Additional DNA sequences in this sample encode the identical CDR3. The V call is TRBV13-3, the J call TRBJ2-1; weak D call: TRBD2 (7 bases). Trimming took 1 base from V and 4 from J, leaving 9 bases between them. Germline CDR1 NNHDY, CDR2 SYVADS. This CDR3 region has 14 residues. The CDR3 here is CASSDRGAYAEQFF. The sequenced CDR3 bases are TGTGCCAGCAGTGATAGGGGGGCGTATGCT.

For this clone: The genes are named according to mouse. The read terminates 4 residues before the CDR3 end, so the remaining end is supplied by the germline J gene. This sequence joins TRBV19 and TRBJ2-2, with 9 bases lining up with TRBD1. V was pared by 2 bases and J by 0 bases, with 2 bases of the junction left unmatched. CDR3 length: 16 amino acids. Germline CDR1 and CDR2: FNHDT and SITEND (reference sequence). The CDR3 DNA, read in part, is TGTGCCAGCAGTATGGGGACAGGGCCAAACACCGGG. Translation: CASSMGTGPNTG. The whole CDR3 reads CASSMGTGPNTGQLYF. Looking up the rest from reference TRBV19 and TRBJ2-2 gives the full variable domain: GGIITQTPKFLIGQEGQKLTLKCQQNFNHDTMYWYRQDSGKGLRLIYYSITENDLQKGDLSEGYDASREKKSSFSLTVTSAQKNEMAVFLCASSMGTGPNTGQLYFGEGSKLTVL.

With regard to this clone: Any gene name here is a mouse gene name. The CDR3 spells CASSDEGQGQDTQYF. The covered CDR3 bases are TGTGCCAGCAGTGATGAGGGCCAGGGCCAAGAC. The chain recombines TRBV13-1 with TRBJ2-5; D is possibly TRBD1 (5 bases). The read halts 4 residues ahead of the CDR3 end, with the missing end drawn from the germline J gene. The CDR3 loop spans 15 amino acids. Deletions cut 0 bases from V and 2 bases from J, with 10 bases between. The germline CDR1 and CDR2 sequences are NSHNY and SYGAGN.

This clone has more than one count but fewer than ten. Gene names follow the mouse nomenclature. The CDR3 end lies 4 residues beyond the end of the read and is filled in from the germline J gene. The rearrangement joins TRBV13-3 to TRBJ2-1, with 7 bases matching TRBD1. The V gene's germline CDR1 is NNHDY and CDR2 SYVADS. J lost 5 bases, V lost 2 bases, and 4 bases had no gene match. The CDR3 has 14 residues. CDR3 amino acids: CASSEQGFDAEQFF. Partial CDR3 DNA: TGTGCCAGCAGTGAACAGGGGTTCGATGCT.

Concerning this clone itself: Mouse names are used for the genes. CDR3 DNA (partial): TGTGCCTGGAGTCTAGGGGACAGGGGTGGCTCC. Encoded protein: CAWSLGDRGGS. In full, the CDR3 reads CAWSLGDRGGSDYTF. The chain is built from TRBV31 and TRBJ1-2; TRBD1 agrees at 10 bases. The read comes to an end 4 residues before the CDR3 does, leaving the germline J gene to fill in the end. CDR1 GKSSPN and CDR2 SITVG come from the germline V gene. V was clipped by 0 bases and J by 4 bases; unmatched bases: 5. CDR3 length: 15 amino acids.

For this clone: Gene names are the mouse ones. In the same sample, other DNA sequences code for this CDR3. The CDR3 loop is CASSLGGGQDTQYF. CDR3 DNA, as far as it was read: TGTGCCAGCAGTTTGGGGGGCGGTCAAGAC. The rearrangement links TRBV14 to TRBJ2-5, with TRBD2 as a possible D gene (7 bases). The CDR3 extends 4 residues past the end of the read, so its final part is completed from the germline J gene. Trimming pared 2 bases from V and 3 bases from J, leaving 10 bases between. Germline CDR1 SGHDT, CDR2 FRDEAV. The CDR3 has 14 amino acids.

Turning to this clone: Gene names and germline refer to mouse. Coverage ceases 4 residues before the CDR3 finishes, and the germline J gene fills in the end. This CDR3 is also generated by other DNA sequences in the sample. The chain has TRBV1 and TRBJ1-1; 7 positions agree with TRBD1. The CDR3 loop spans 15 amino acids. After removal of 1 base from V and 0 bases from J, the junction contained 2 bases not matched to a gene. Germline values: CDR1 NSQYPW, CDR2 LRSPGD (reference sequence). CDR3 region: CTCSAGGTANTEVFF. The covered CDR3 bases are TGCACCTGCAGTGCAGGGGGGACAGCAAACACA.

Regarding this clone: Any gene name here is a mouse gene name. The CDR3 extends 4 residues past the end of the read, so its final part is completed from the germline J gene. The gene calls are TRBV5 and TRBJ1-2; 9 nucleotides match TRBD1. J lost 3 bases, V lost 0 bases, and 5 bases had no gene match. The CDR3 totals 16 residues. The V gene's germline CDR1 is LGHNA and CDR2 YNLKQL (reference sequence). The sequenced part of the CDR3 DNA is TGTGCCAGCAGCCAAGATGTGGGACAGGGAGACTCC. Translation: CASSQDVGQGDS. The complete CDR3 reads CASSQDVGQGDSDYTF.